The clone carrying this T cell receptor beta chain has just a few counts. The antigen remains unidentified. The entry originates in a study of T cell repertoires in cytomegalovirus infection. TCRdb analysed the reads with MiXCR anew, one entry per CDR3 protein. The sample lists 100,000 to 150,000 distinct CDR3 sequences; around 25% were seen once. This CDR3 spans 14 amino acids. Trimming stripped 1 base from V and 7 bases from J, with 11 bases between. Germline values: CDR1 SGHTA, CDR2 FQGNSA. The chain joins TRBV7-2 to TRBJ1-5; D call uncertain. This clonotype was obtained from a human donor in good health (CMV status not recorded). Some clones in this sample may be carry-over from other donors' samples. Material for sequencing was PBMCs, sequenced either directly or after in vitro stimulation (not recorded which). CDR3 in DNA: TGTGCCAGCAGCTTAGACTGGTCCGGGCAGCCCCAGCATTTT. Translated: CASSLDWSGQPQHF.